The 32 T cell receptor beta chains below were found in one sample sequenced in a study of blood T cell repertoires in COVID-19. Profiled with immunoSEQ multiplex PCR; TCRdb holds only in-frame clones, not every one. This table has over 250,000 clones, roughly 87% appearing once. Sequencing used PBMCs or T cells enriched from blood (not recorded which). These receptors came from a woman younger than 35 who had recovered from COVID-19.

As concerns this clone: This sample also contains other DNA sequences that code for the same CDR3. In DNA form, the CDR3 reads TGTGCCAGCAGTGAGCGGGGGCAGCCCCAGCATTTT. Translating gives CASSERGQPQHF. This chain connects TRBV28 to TRBJ1-5; maybe TRBD1 (5 bases). Germline assignment: CDR1 MDHEN and CDR2 SYDVKM. The CDR3 loop spans 12 amino acids. The ends were cut back, 5 bases at V and 7 bases at J, with 9 bases in the middle.

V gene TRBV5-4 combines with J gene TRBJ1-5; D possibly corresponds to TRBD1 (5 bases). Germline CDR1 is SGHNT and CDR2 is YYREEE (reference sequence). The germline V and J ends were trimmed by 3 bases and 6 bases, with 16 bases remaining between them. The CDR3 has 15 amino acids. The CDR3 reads CASSSGGAGSQPQHF. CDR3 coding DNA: TGTGCCAGCAGCTCCGGAGGGGCAGGCAGTCAGCCCCAGCATTTT.

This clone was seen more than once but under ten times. The CDR3 coding sequence is TGCGCCAGCAGTGAGTGGAACAGGACCTACGAGCAGTACTTC. Its protein product is CASSEWNRTYEQYF. The chain couples TRBV10-1 to TRBJ2-7; D might be TRBD1 (5 bases). Trimming cost V 1 base and J 2 bases, with 9 bases left between them. The CDR3 spans 14 residues. The germline CDR1 and CDR2 sequences are WNHNN and SYGVQD (reference sequence).

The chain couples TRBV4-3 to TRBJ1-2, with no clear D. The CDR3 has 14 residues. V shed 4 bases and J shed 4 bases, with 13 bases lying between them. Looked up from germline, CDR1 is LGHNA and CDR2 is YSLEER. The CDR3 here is CASSLREGGYGYTF. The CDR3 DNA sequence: TGCGCCAGCAGCCTGCGGGAGGGTGGCTATGGCTACACCTTC.

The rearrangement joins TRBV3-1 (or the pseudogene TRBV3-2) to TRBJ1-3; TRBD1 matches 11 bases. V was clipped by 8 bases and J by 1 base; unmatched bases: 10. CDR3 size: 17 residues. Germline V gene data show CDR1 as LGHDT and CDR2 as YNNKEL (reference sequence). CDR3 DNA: TGTGCCAGCGAGGGGACAGGGGGATACTATTCTGGAAACACCATATATTTT. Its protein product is CASEGTGGYYSGNTIYF.

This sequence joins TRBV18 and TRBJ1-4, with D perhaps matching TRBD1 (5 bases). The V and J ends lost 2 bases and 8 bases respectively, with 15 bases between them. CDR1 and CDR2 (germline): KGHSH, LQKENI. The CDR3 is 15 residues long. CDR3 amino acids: CASSPSPGEQEKLFF. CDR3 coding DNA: TGTGCCAGCTCACCATCTCCGGGGGAACAAGAAAAACTGTTTTTT.

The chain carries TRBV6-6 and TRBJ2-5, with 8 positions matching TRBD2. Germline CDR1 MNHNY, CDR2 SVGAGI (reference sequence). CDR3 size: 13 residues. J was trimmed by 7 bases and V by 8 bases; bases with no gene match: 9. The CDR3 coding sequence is TGTGCCAGCCTCAGCGGGAGTTTGGTGACCCAGTACTTC. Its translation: CASLSGSLVTQYF.

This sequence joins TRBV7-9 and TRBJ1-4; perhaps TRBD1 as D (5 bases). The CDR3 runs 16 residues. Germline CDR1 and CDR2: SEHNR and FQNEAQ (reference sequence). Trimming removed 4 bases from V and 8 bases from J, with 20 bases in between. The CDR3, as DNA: TGTGCCAGCAGCTCATCTACAGGAGAGGAATTAGAAAAACTGTTTTTT. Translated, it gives CASSSSTGEELEKLFF.

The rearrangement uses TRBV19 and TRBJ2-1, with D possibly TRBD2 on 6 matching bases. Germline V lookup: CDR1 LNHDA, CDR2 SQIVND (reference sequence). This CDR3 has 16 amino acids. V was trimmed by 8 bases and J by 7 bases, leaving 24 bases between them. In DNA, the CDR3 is TGTGCCAGTTCTGGGGACGGGCTAGCGAGAAGGAATGAGCAGTTCTTC. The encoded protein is CASSGDGLARRNEQFF.

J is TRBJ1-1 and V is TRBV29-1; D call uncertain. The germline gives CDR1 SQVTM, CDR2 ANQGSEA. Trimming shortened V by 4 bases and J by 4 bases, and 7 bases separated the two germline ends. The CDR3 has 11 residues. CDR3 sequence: CSVVSGTEAFF. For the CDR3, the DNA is TGCAGCGTTGTTTCAGGCACTGAAGCTTTCTTT.

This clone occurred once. This chain's CDR3 is CASSLDGSDSGNTIYF. In nucleotides, the CDR3 is TGTGCCAGCAGCTTAGATGGCTCAGACTCTGGAAACACCATATATTTT. V is TRBV7-9 and J is TRBJ1-3, with unresolved D. The CDR3 is made up of 16 amino acids. CDR1 SEHNR and CDR2 FQNEAQ come from the germline V gene (reference sequence). Trimming pared 1 base from V and 0 bases from J, leaving 10 bases between.

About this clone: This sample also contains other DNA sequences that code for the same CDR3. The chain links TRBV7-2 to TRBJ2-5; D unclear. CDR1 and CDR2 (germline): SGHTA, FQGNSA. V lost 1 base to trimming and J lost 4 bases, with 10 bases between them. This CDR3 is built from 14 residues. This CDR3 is CASSLVGLAETQYF. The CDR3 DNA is TGTGCCAGCAGCTTAGTCGGTCTTGCAGAGACCCAGTACTTC.

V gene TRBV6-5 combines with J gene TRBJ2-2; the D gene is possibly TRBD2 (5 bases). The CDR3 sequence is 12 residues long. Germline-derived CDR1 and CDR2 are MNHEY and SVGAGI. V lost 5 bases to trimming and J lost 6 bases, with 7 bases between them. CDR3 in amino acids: CASSRGSGELFF. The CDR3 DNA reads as TGTGCCAGCAGTCGCGGGTCCGGGGAGCTGTTTTTT.

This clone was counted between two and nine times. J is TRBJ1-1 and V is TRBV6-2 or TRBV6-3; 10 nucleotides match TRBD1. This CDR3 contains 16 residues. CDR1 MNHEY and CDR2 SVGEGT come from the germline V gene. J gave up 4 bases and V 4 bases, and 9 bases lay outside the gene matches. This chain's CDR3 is CASSWDRGGPITEAFF. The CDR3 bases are TGTGCCAGCAGTTGGGACAGGGGAGGCCCGATCACTGAAGCTTTCTTT.

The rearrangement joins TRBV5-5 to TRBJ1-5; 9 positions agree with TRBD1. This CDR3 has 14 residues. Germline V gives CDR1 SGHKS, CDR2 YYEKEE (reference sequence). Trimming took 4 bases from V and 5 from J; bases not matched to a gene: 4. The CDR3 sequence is CASSVGTGYQPQHF. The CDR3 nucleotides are TGTGCCAGCAGCGTCGGGACAGGGTATCAGCCCCAGCATTTT.

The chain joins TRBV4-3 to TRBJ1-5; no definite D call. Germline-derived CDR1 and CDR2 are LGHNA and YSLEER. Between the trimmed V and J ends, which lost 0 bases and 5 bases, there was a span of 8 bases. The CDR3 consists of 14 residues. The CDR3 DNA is TGCGCCAGCAGCCAAGATGGGCGACATCAGCCCCAGCATTTT. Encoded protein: CASSQDGRHQPQHF.

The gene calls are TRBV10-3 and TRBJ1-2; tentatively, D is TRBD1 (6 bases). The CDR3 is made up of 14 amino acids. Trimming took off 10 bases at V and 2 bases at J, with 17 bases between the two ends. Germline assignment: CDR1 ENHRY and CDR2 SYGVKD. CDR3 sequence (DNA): TGTGCCAGCAAGCTCAGTGGGGGCAACTATGGCTACACCTTC. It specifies CASKLSGGNYGYTF.

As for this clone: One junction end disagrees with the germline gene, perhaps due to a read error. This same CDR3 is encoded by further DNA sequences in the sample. CDR3 region: CASSVRGGSYNEQFF. The CDR3 region has the DNA TGCGCCAGCAGCGTAAGGGGGGGGTCCTACAATGAGCAGTTCTTC. V and J are TRBV9 and TRBJ2-1; D may be TRBD2 (7 bases). CDR1 is SGDLS, CDR2 YYNGEE, per germline. CDR3 size: 15 residues.

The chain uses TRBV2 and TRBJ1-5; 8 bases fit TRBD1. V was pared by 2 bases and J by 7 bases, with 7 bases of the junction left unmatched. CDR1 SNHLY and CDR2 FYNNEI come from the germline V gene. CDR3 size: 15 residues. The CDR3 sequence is CASSERRQGSQPQHF. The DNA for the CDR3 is TGTGCCAGCAGTGAAAGGCGACAGGGGAGCCAGCCCCAGCATTTT.

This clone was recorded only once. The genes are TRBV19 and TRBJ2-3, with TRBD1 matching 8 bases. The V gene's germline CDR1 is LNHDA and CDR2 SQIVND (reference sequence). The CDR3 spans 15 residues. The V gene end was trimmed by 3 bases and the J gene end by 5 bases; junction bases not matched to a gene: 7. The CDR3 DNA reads TGTGCCAGTAGTATTTCAGGGGGCTTCGGAGATACGCAGTATTTT. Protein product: CASSISGGFGDTQYF.

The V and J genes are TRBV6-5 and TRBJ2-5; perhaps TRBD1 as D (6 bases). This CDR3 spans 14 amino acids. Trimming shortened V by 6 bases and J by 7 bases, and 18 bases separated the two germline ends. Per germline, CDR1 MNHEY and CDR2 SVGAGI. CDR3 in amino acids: CASRIAQGGWTQYF. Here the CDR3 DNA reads TGTGCCAGCAGAATAGCCCAAGGGGGATGGACCCAGTACTTC.

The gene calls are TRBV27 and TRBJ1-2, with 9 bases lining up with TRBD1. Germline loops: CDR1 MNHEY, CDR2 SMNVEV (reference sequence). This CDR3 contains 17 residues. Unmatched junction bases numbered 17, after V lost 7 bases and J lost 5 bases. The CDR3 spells CASKPVGQGASSYGYTF. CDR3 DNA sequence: TGTGCCAGCAAGCCGGTGGGACAGGGTGCTAGTTCGTATGGCTACACCTTC.

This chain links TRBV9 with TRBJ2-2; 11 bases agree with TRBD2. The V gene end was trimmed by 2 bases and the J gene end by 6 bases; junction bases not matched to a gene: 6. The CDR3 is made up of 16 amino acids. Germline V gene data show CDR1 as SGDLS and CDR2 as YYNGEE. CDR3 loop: CASSVTSGSGAGELFF. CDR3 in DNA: TGTGCCAGCAGCGTCACTAGCGGGAGTGGTGCCGGGGAGCTGTTTTTT.

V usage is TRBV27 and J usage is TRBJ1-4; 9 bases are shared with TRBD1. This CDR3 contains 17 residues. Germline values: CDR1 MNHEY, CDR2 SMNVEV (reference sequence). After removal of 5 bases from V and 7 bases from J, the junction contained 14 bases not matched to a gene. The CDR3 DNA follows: TGTGCCAGCAGTACACCTGGGACAGGGCATCGGGTTGAAAAACTGTTTTTT. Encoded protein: CASSTPGTGHRVEKLFF.

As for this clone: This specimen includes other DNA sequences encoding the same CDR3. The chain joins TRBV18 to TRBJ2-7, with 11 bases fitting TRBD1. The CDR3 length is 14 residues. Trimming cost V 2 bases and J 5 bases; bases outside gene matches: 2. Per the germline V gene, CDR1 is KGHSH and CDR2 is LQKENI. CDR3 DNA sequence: TGTGCCAGCTCACCAGGGACAGGGGGGGACGAGCAGTACTTC. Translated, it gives CASSPGTGGDEQYF.

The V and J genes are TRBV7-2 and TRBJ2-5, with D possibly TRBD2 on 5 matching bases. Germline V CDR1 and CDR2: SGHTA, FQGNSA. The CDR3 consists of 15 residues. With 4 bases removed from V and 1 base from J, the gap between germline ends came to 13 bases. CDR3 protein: CASSSRRGPQETQYF. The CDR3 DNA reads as TGTGCCAGCAGCTCCCGTAGAGGGCCCCAAGAGACCCAGTACTTC.

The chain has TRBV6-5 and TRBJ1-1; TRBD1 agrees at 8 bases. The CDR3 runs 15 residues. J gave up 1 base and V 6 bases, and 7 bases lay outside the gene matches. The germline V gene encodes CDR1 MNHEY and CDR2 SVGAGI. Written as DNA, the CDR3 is TGTGCCAGCAGCCCCCACGGGACAGGGAACACTGAAGCTTTCTTT. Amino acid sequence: CASSPHGTGNTEAFF.

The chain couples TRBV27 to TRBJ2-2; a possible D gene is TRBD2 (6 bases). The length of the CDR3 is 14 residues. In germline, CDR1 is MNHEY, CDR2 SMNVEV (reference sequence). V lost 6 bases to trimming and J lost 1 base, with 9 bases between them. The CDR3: CASRRGLNTGELFF. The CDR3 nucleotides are TGTGCCAGCAGGCGGGGTTTGAACACCGGGGAGCTGTTTTTT.

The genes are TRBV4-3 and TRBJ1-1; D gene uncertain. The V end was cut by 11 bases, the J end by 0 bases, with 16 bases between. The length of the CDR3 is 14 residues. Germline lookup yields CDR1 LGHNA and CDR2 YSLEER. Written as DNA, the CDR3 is TGCGCCTCTCGCGGCCGACTGCTGAACACTGAAGCTTTCTTT. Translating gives CASRGRLLNTEAFF.

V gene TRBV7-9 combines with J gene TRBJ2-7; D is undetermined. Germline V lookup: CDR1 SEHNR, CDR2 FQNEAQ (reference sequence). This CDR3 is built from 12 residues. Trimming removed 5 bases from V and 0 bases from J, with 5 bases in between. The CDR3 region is CASSPNSYEQYF. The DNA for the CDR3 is TGTGCCAGCAGCCCCAACTCCTACGAGCAGTACTTC.

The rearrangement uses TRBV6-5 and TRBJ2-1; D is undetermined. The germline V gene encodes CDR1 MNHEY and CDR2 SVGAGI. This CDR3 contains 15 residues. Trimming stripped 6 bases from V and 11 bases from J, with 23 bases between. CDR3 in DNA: TGTGCCAGCAGCTCCGGTGGATATCGCGGCTTTCAGCAGTTCTTC. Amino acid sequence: CASSSGGYRGFQQFF.

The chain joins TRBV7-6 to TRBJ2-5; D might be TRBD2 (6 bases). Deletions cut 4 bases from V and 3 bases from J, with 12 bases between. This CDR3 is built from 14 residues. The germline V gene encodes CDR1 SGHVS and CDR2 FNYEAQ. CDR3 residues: CASSSAWGEETQYF. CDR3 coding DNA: TGTGCCAGCAGCTCCGCTTGGGGGGAAGAGACCCAGTACTTC.